These T cell receptor beta chains were read from a single sample in a study of OX40 agonist ivuxolimab in advanced cancers. Using immunoSEQ multiplex PCR, the repertoire was profiled, and TCRdb retains in-frame clones only, with some absent. In the table there are about 22,000 clones, 80% to 85% of which are singletons. Sample: CD4+ or CD8+ T cells sorted from blood, taken in a trial of the OX40 agonist ivuxolimab. The receptors were gathered from an adult with an advanced solid tumor such as melanoma, head and neck, liver or kidney cancer. The CDR3 runs from the conserved cysteine through the conserved F or W. Fields, in order: V gene, D gene, clone size, J gene, CDR3 DNA, CDR3 protein. The D gene is left open where the match is weak. A clone size is listed for some rows: how often the clone was seen (once, few, many), or a class if it is expanded.

TRBV6-1	NA	NA	TRBJ2-7	TGTGCCAGCATCCTGGGATACGAGCAGTACTTC	CASILGYEQYF
TRBV29-1	TRBD1	many	TRBJ2-7	TGCAGCGTTGCTGGGACAGGGAGATCCTACGAGCAGTACTTC	CSVAGTGRSYEQYF
TRBV4-3	NA	NA	TRBJ2-4	TGCGCCAGCAGCCAGAACGTAGCCAAAAACATTCAGTACTTC	CASSQNVAKNIQYF
TRBV13	NA	once	TRBJ1-6	TGTGCCAGCAGCCCAGGGAGCTCCTATAATTCACCCCTCCACTTT	CASSPGSSYNSPLHF
TRBV7-6	NA	NA	TRBJ1-3	TGTGCCAGCAGCTTAGGGTACAGGGCCTCTGGAAACACCATATATTTT	CASSLGYRASGNTIYF
TRBV27	TRBD1	medium-sized	TRBJ2-5	TGTGCCAGCAGCCTGTCCAGGGGGCCACAAGAGACCCAGTACTTC	CASSLSRGPQETQYF
TRBV6-6	NA	NA	TRBJ2-1	TGTGCCAGCAGTCGACCCTACAATGAGCAGTTCTTC	CASSRPYNEQFF
TRBV5-6	NA	NA	TRBJ2-7	TGTGCCAGCAGCTTGGAAGCGGCACCCTACGAGCAGTACTTC	CASSLEAAPYEQYF
TRBV4-3	TRBD2	NA	TRBJ2-7	TGCGCCAGCAGCCAAGATAACGGGGGGATTGGGGGTAGCTACGAGCAGTACTTC	CASSQDNGGIGGSYEQYF
TRBV2	TRBD2	NA	TRBJ2-7	TGTGCCAGCAGTGAAGGCGGACTAGTGACCTACGAGCAGTACTTC	CASSEGGLVTYEQYF
TRBV6-6	TRBD1	NA	TRBJ1-5	TGTGCCAGCAGAGTGACAGGGGAGGTCAATCAGCCCCAGCATTTT	CASRVTGEVNQPQHF
TRBV21-1	NA	once	TRBJ2-1	TGTGCCAGCAGCACCCGAGCGGGACCCTACAATGAGCAGTTCTTC	CASSTRAGPYNEQFF
TRBV2	NA	NA	TRBJ2-7	TGTGCCAGCAATGAGGGGATTAGCAGGGGGGAACTCTACGAGCAGTACTTC	CASNEGISRGELYEQYF